Each of the 20 T cell receptor beta chains below was sequenced from the same sample in a study of cytomegalovirus exposure and HLA in healthy donors (dated by TCRdb to about 2017). Library preparation was by the immunoSEQ multiplex PCR assay. This immuneACCESS table, as held by TCRdb, lists in-frame sequences with V and J called but not all clones. Of the missing ones, under half trace to an unresolved V gene in checked studies; the others have no known cause. This sample gives about 79,000 clones in total; 93% of them show up just once. Clones ranked in the top ten supply 3% to 4.5% of the sample. The source material was PBMCs. These receptors were taken from a woman between 25 and 40 years old in good health and CMV-seronegative.

The chain carries TRBV7-9 and TRBJ2-2, with 7 bases matching TRBD2. Germline V CDR1 and CDR2: SEHNR, FQNEAQ (reference sequence). After removal of 5 bases from V and 4 bases from J, the junction contained 10 bases not matched to a gene. CDR3 length: 16 amino acids. CDR3 region: CASSPERGSLTGELFF. The CDR3 coding sequence is TGTGCCAGCAGCCCCGAGCGGGGATCCCTCACCGGGGAGCTGTTTTTT.

The V call is TRBV18, the J call TRBJ1-4; TRBD1 might be the D (6 bases). This CDR3 contains 13 residues. Germline values: CDR1 KGHSH, CDR2 LQKENI. V was cut by 8 bases and J by 4 bases, with 11 bases left in between. CDR3 nucleotides: TGTGCCAGCACCGGACAGCATAATGAAAAACTGTTTTTT. Translation: CASTGQHNEKLFF.

The chain has TRBV7-6 and TRBJ2-3; 7 bases match TRBD2. V lost 7 bases, J lost 5 bases, and 12 bases stayed unmatched. In germline, CDR1 is SGHVS, CDR2 FNYEAQ. The length of the CDR3 is 15 residues. The CDR3 nucleotides are TGTGCCAGCACCCGTATGGGGAGGGAGGAAGATACGCAGTATTTT. Protein sequence: CASTRMGREEDTQYF. The complete variable domain, with remaining parts taken from reference TRBV7-6 and TRBJ2-3, reads GAGVSQSPRYKVTKRGQDVALRCDPISGHVSLYWYRQALGQGPEFLTYFNYEAQQDKSGLPNDRFSAERPEGSISTLTIQRTEQRDSAMYRCASTRMGREEDTQYFGPGTRLTVL.

The rearrangement joins TRBV30 to TRBJ2-5, with 9 bases identical to TRBD1. CDR1 and CDR2 (germline): GTSNPN, SVGIG (reference sequence). The CDR3 extends over 15 amino acids. The J segment lost 6 bases and the V segment lost 0 bases, leaving 8 bases of the junction unmatched. CDR3 amino acids: CAWSVQGAARQTQYF. In nucleotides, the CDR3 is TGTGCCTGGAGTGTACAGGGGGCTGCCCGACAGACCCAGTACTTC.

This chain uses TRBV4-1 with TRBJ2-3, with TRBD2 identical over 13 bases. Germline values: CDR1 MGHRA, CDR2 YSYEKL. The CDR3 covers 17 residues. J was trimmed by 2 bases and V by 1 base; bases with no gene match: 3. The CDR3 DNA follows: TGCGCCAGCAGCCAAGGGGGACTAGCGGGAATCACAGATACGCAGTATTTT. Amino acid sequence: CASSQGGLAGITDTQYF.

The sample holds one count of this clone. J is TRBJ1-2 and V is TRBV6-1; 8 bases are shared with TRBD1. J gave up 6 bases and V 8 bases, and 11 bases lay outside the gene matches. The CDR3 is made up of 14 amino acids. Germline lookup yields CDR1 MNHNS and CDR2 SASEGT. The CDR3 here is CASVRTGTFNGYTF. The CDR3 DNA reads TGTGCCAGCGTACGGACAGGGACTTTCAATGGCTACACCTTC.

The CDR3 region has the DNA TGTGCCAGCAGCCACACAGCGAACACTGAAGCTTTCTTT. Translated: CASSHTANTEAFF. The genes are TRBV6-1 and TRBJ1-1; unclear D gene. Looked up from germline, CDR1 is MNHNS and CDR2 is SASEGT. V shed 6 bases and J shed 1 base, with 9 bases lying between them. CDR3 size: 13 residues.

A single count supports this clone. The chain links TRBV11-2 to TRBJ2-5; the match to TRBD2 covers 7 bases. V was pared by 5 bases and J by 5 bases, with 8 bases of the junction left unmatched. The CDR3 has 14 residues. Germline V gives CDR1 SGHAT, CDR2 FQNNGV. The CDR3 spells CASSPSAGRETQYF. For the CDR3, the DNA is TGTGCCAGCAGCCCCTCAGCGGGACGTGAGACCCAGTACTTC.

In its sample, this clone was seen once. The chain combines TRBV7-3 with TRBJ1-1, with 8 bases that match TRBD1. This CDR3 has 14 amino acids. J was trimmed by 6 bases and V by 5 bases; bases with no gene match: 8. The germline V gene encodes CDR1 SGHTA and CDR2 FQGTGA. The CDR3 coding sequence is TGTGCCAGCAGCCTACTCCAGGGGGCGGCTGAAGCTTTCTTT. This codes for CASSLLQGAAEAFF.

The chain carries TRBV19 and TRBJ1-2; weak D call: TRBD1 (6 bases). This CDR3 contains 13 residues. Germline lookup yields CDR1 LNHDA and CDR2 SQIVND (reference sequence). Trimming removed 4 bases at V and 2 bases at J, with 8 bases between. CDR3 in amino acids: CASSKTGNYGYTF. The CDR3 DNA follows: TGTGCCAGTAGTAAAACAGGGAACTATGGCTACACCTTC.

This chain's CDR3 is CASSLVFLSCNQPQHF. CDR3 DNA sequence: TGTGCCAGCAGCTTAGTATTTTTGTCCTGCAATCAGCCCCAGCATTTT. This rearrangement joins TRBV11-3 to TRBJ1-5; no clear D. CDR1 SGHNT and CDR2 YENEEA come from the germline V gene. Trimming cost V 1 base and J 2 bases, with 12 bases left between them. This CDR3 has 16 residues.

Only one count was recorded for this clone. DNA for the CDR3: TGTGCCAGCAGCCGCGGACAGGGGCCATATGGCTACACCTTC. Its protein product is CASSRGQGPYGYTF. This chain uses TRBV5-8 with TRBJ1-2; 9 nucleotides match TRBD1. The germline CDR1 and CDR2 sequences are SGHTS and YDEGEE. This CDR3 has 14 residues. Trimming took 4 bases from V and 5 from J; bases not matched to a gene: 6.

The chain has TRBV9 and TRBJ2-1; TRBD2 matches 9 bases. V lost 3 bases, J lost 2 bases, and 18 bases stayed unmatched. The CDR3 runs 20 residues. CDR1 is SGDLS and CDR2 is YYNGEE in the germline V gene. The CDR3 region has the DNA TGTGCCAGCAGCGCCACACCTATCGTACTAGCGGGTAACACCTACAATGAGCAGTTCTTC. This codes for CASSATPIVLAGNTYNEQFF.

The J gene is TRBJ1-1, the V gene TRBV6-1; tentatively, D is TRBD1 (6 bases). The V and J ends lost 2 bases and 0 bases respectively, with 19 bases between them. Germline V lookup: CDR1 MNHNS, CDR2 SASEGT. This CDR3 region has 18 residues. The CDR3 loop reads CASSESTRDIVMNTEAFF. The CDR3 DNA reads as TGTGCCAGCAGTGAATCAACCCGGGACATAGTCATGAACACTGAAGCTTTCTTT.

The chain uses TRBV27 and TRBJ2-7; D call uncertain. V gave up 3 bases and J gave up 2 bases, with 8 bases separating them. Germline CDR1 reads MNHEY; CDR2 reads SMNVEV (reference sequence). The CDR3 runs 13 residues. In nucleotides, the CDR3 is TGTGCCAGCAGTTTCCGCCAGACCTACGAGCAGTACTTC. This codes for CASSFRQTYEQYF.

The chain couples TRBV12-5 to TRBJ1-4, with D uncertain. This CDR3 is 14 amino acids long. The V gene's germline CDR1 is LGHNT and CDR2 FRNRAP. V lost 2 bases and J lost 7, with 11 bases in between. CDR3 nucleotide sequence: TGTGCTAGTGGTTTGAATCCCGCCGGTGAAAAACTGTTTTTT. Protein product: CASGLNPAGEKLFF.

The chain uses TRBV30 and TRBJ2-7; TRBD1 agrees at 9 bases. Trimming took 5 bases from V and 7 from J; bases not matched to a gene: 6. Germline CDR1 is GTSNPN and CDR2 is SVGIG (reference sequence). There are 12 residues in the CDR3. The CDR3 protein is CAWGDRVREQYF. The CDR3 nucleotides are TGTGCCTGGGGGGACAGGGTGCGAGAGCAGTACTTC.

J is TRBJ2-2 and V is TRBV11-2; D might be TRBD2 (6 bases). The length of the CDR3 is 15 residues. With 0 bases removed from V and 4 bases from J, the gap between germline ends came to 9 bases. CDR1 is SGHAT and CDR2 is FQNNGV in the germline V gene. Here the CDR3 DNA reads TGTGCCAGCAGCTTAGAGGGGGGTGGCACCGGGGAGCTGTTTTTT. Its translation is CASSLEGGGTGELFF.

The rearrangement links TRBV5-6 to TRBJ2-3; TRBD1 might be the D (6 bases). There are 16 residues in the CDR3. In germline, CDR1 is SGHDT, CDR2 YYEEEE. V was cut by 3 bases and J by 1 base, with 15 bases left in between. CDR3 in amino acids: CASSSQGYEGTDTQYF. CDR3 DNA: TGTGCCAGCAGCTCACAGGGATATGAGGGCACAGATACGCAGTATTTT. The variable domain in full, with the rest retrieved from reference TRBV5-6 and TRBJ2-3, is DAGVTQSPTHLIKTRGQQVTLRCSPKSGHDTVSWYQQALGQGPQFIFQYYEEEERQRGNFPDRFSGHQFPNYSSELNVNALLLGDSALYLCASSSQGYEGTDTQYFGPGTRLTVL.

V and J are TRBV4-1 and TRBJ2-6; 9 nucleotides align to TRBD2. The CDR3 extends over 19 amino acids. Per the germline V gene, CDR1 is MGHRA and CDR2 is YSYEKL. V gave up 3 bases and J gave up 2 bases; unmatched junction bases: 11. In DNA, the CDR3 is TGCGCCAGCAGCCAGGATCCCACGCGGGGGGGCCCTGGGGCCAACGTCCTGACTTTC. This translates into CASSQDPTRGGPGANVLTF.